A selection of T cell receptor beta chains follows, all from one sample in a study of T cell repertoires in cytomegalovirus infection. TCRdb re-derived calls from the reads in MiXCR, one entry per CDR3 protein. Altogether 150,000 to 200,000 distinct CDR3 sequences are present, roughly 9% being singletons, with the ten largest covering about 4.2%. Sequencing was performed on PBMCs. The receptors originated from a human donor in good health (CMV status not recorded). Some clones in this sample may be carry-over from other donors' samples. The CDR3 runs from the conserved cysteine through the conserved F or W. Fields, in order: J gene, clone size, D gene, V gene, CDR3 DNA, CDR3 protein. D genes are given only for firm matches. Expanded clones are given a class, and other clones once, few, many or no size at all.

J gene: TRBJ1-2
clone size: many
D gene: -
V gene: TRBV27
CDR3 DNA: TGTGCCAGCAGTTTACAGGGCGGTAACTATGGCTACACCTTC
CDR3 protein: CASSLQGGNYGYTF

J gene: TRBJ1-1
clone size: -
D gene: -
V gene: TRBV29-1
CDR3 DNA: TGCAGCGCCTCCCACGGCACTGAAGCTTTCTTT
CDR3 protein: CSASHGTEAFF

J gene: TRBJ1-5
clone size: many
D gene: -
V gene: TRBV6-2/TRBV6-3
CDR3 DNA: TGTGCCAGCATTGAGGGGGGGAGCAATCAGCCCCAGCATTTT
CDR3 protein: CASIEGGSNQPQHF

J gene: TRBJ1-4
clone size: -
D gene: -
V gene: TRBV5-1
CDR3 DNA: TGCGCCAGCAGCTTGGGAGTTGCGGCAACTAATGAAAAACTGTTTTTT
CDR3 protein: CASSLGVAATNEKLFF

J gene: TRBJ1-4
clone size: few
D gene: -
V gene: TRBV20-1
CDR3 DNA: TGCAGTGCCCCAGGGAGGGGTACCGGAAAACTGTTTTTT
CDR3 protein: CSAPGRGTGKLFF

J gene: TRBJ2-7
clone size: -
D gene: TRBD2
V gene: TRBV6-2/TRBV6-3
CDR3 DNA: TGTGCCAGCAGTTACTCGATTGCGCTAGCGGGGTCCGGATTCGAGCAGTACTTC
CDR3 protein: CASSYSIALAGSGFEQYF

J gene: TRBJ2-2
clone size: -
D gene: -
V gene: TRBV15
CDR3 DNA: TGTGCCACCAGCAGAGATGCAGGTGTCCCCGGGGAGCTGTTTTTT
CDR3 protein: CATSRDAGVPGELFF

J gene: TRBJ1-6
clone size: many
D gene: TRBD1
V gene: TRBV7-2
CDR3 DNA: TGTGCCAGCAGCCCATACAGGGGCCGTAATTCACCCCTCCACTTT
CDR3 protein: CASSPYRGRNSPLHF

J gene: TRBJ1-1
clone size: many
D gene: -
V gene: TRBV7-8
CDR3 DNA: TGTGACCCGCACGCTATGAACATTGTTGAAGCTTTCTTT
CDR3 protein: CDPHAMNIVEAFF

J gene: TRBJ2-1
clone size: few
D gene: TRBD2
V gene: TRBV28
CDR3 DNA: TGTGCCAGCAGTTCACTAGCGGCCGGATCCTATGAGCAGTTCTTC
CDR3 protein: CASSSLAAGSYEQFF

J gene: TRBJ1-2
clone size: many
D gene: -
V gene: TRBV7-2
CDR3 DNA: TGTGCCAGCAGCGAACGGCCGGGGGAAGGCTACACCTTC
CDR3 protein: CASSERPGEGYTF

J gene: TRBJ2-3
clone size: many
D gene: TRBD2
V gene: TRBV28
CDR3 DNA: TGTGCCAGCAGTTGGCTAGCGGTAGATACGCAGTATTTT
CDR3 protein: CASSWLAVDTQYF

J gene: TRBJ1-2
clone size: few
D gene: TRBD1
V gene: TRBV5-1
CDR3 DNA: TGCGCCAGCAGCTTTGGGACAGGGGACATCGCCTTC
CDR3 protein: CASSFGTGDIAF

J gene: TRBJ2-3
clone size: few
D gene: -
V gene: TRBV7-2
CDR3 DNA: TGTGCCAGCAGCTTCAAAGGAACAAATACGCAGTATTTT
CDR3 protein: CASSFKGTNTQYF

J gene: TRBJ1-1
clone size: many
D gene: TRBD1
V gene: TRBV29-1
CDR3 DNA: TGCAGCGCGGACAGGGGCGGGAACACTGAAGCTTTCTTT
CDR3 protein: CSADRGGNTEAFF

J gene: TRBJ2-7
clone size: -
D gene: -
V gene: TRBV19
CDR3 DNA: TGTGCCAGTAGTATAGGTGGCGGAGGTACCTACGAGCAGTACTTC
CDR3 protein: CASSIGGGGTYEQYF

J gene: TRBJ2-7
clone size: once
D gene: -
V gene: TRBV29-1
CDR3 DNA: TGCAGCGTTGGGGCGAGGGGCAGCTCCTACGAGCAGTACTTC
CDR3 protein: CSVGARGSSYEQYF

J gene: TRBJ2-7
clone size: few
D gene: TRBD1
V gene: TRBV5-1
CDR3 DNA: TGCGCCAGCAGCCCGGGACAGGCTAACCCCTACGAGCAGTACTTC
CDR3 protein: CASSPGQANPYEQYF

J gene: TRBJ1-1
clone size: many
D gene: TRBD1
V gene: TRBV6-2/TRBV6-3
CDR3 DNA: TGTGCCAGCAGTTTCGGCCCGGACAGGGGCACTGAAGCTTTCTTT
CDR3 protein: CASSFGPDRGTEAFF

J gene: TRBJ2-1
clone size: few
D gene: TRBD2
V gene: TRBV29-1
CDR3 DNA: TGCAGCGTTGAAGATTTCGCGGGAGCTAATGATGAGCAGTTCTTC
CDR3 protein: CSVEDFAGANDEQFF

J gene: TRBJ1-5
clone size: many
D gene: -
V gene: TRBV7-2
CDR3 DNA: TGTGCCAGCAGCCCCAACCAGCCAGGGAATGGCAATCAGCCCCAGCATTTT
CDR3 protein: CASSPNQPGNGNQPQHF

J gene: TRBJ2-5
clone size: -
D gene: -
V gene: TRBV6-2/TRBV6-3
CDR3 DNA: TGTGCCAGCAGTTTTACTGGGGCCCAAGAGACCCAGTACTTC
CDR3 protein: CASSFTGAQETQYF

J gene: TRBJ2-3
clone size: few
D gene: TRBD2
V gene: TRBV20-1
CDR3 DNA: TGCAGTACTGCGGGAGTTGCAGATACGCAGTATTTT
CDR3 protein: CSTAGVADTQYF

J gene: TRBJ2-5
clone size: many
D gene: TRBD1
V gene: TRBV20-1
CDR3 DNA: TGCAGTGCGAGGGGACAGGGGGCCCTAGAGACCCAGTACTTC
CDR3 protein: CSARGQGALETQYF

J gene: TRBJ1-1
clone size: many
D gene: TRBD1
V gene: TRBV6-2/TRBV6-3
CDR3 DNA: TGTGCCAGCAGTCATCCGGGACAGGGGGGTGGAAAGGCTGAAGCTTTCTTT
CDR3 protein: CASSHPGQGGGKAEAFF

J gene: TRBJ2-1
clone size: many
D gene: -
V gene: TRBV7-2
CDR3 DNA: TGTGCCAGCAGCCAACTTGCTCATGGGAGCTCCTACAATGAGCAGTTCTTC
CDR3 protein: CASSQLAHGSSYNEQFF

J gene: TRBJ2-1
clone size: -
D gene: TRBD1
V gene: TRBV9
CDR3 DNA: TGTGCCAGCACCCCGGGGACAGGGTCAAACAATGAGCAGTTCTTC
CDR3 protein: CASTPGTGSNNEQFF

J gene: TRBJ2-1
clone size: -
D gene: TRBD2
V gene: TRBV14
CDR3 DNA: TGTGCCAGCAGCCGGCCTTCTAGCGGCCCATTCAATGAGCAGTTCTTC
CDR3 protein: CASSRPSSGPFNEQFF

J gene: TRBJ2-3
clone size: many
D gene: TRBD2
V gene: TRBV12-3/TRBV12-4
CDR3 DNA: TGTGCCAGCAGTTACGGACTAGCGGGACCAGCAGATACGCAGTATTTT
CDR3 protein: CASSYGLAGPADTQYF

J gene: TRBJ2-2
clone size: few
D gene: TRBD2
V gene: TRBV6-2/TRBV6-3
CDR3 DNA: TGTGCCAGCAACAAACTAGCGGGGACGAACACCGGGGAGCTGTTTTTT
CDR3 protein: CASNKLAGTNTGELFF

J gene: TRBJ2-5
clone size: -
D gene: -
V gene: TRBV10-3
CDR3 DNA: TGTGCCATCAGTGATTCACGAGAGACCCAGTACTTC
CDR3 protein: CAISDSRETQYF

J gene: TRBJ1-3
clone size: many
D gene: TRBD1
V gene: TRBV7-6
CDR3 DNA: TGTGCCAGCAGCTTAGGGGGGACAGGCATAAATCGAGGCACCATATATTTT
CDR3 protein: CASSLGGTGINRGTIYF

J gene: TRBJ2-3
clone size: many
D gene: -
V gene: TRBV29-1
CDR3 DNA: TGCAGCGTTGAAAATCCGGGTGGTCAGACCTTAAACACAGATACGCAGTATTTT
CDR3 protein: CSVENPGGQTLNTDTQYF

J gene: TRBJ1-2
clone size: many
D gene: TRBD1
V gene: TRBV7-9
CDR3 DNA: TGTGCCAGCAGCTTAGGGGGGACAGGGAGGAACTATGGCTACACCTTC
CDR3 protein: CASSLGGTGRNYGYTF

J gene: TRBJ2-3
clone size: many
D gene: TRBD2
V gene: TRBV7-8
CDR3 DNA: TGTGCCAGCAGCTTAGGTGGGGGGGATTGGGATACGCAGTATTTT
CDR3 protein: CASSLGGGDWDTQYF

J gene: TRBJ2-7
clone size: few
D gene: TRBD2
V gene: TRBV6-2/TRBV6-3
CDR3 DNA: TGTGCCAGCAGCTATGTGCCGGGACTAGCGACCAGCTTC
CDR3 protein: CASSYVPGLATSF

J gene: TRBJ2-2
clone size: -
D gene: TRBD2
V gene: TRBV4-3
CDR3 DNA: TGCGCCAGCAGCCAAGAGCCTAGCGGGAGAATGGCCGGGGAGCTGTTTTTT
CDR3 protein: CASSQEPSGRMAGELFF

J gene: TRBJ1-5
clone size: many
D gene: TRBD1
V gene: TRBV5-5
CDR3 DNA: TGTGCCAGCAGCCGGACAGGGACTCAGCCCCAGCATTTT
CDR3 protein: CASSRTGTQPQHF

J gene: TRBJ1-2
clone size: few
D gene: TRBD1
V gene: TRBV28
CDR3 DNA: TGTGCCAGCAGGCCACAGGGGGGGCCGGGGGGCTACACCTTC
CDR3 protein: CASRPQGGPGGYTF

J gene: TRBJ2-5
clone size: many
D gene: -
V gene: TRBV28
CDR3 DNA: TGTGCCAGCAACAGCATCCAAATGGAGACCCAGTACTTC
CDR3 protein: CASNSIQMETQYF

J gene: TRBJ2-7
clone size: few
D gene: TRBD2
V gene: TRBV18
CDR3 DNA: TGTGCCAGCTCACCTCTCCCTACTAGCGGGAGCTACGAGCAGTACTTC
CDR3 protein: CASSPLPTSGSYEQYF

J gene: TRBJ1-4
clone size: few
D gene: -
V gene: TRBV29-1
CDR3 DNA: TGCAGCGTTATAGGGGTTGAAAAACTGTTTTTT
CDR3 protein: CSVIGVEKLFF